These 9 T cell receptor beta chains originate from one sample sequenced in a study of T cells in Graves' hyperthyroidism and ophthalmopathy. What was amplified from RNA transcripts were TCR beta CDR3 regions. Initially, a first-round RT-PCR of the TCR CDR3 employed the HTBI primer set. TCRdb processed the multiplex PCR reads anew with MiXCR; each CDR3 protein has one entry. The data contain about 610,000 distinct CDR3 sequences, about 15% of them singletons. Sequencing input: blood. These receptors were obtained from a woman aged 40-49 years with Graves' ophthalmopathy.

The V call is TRBV12-3 or TRBV12-4, the J call TRBJ1-1; perhaps TRBD1 as D (6 bases). The CDR3 extends over 13 amino acids. Trimming shortened V by 8 bases and J by 1 base, and 11 bases separated the two germline ends. The CDR3 here is CASLGHKNTEAFF. The CDR3, as DNA: TGTGCCAGCCTGGGACACAAGAACACTGAAGCTTTCTTT.

At least ten counts were recorded for this clonotype. V usage is TRBV15 and J usage is TRBJ2-7; D is uncertain. CDR1 and CDR2 from the germline V gene are LNHNV and YYDKDF (reference sequence). V lost 4 bases, J lost 3 bases, and 19 bases lay in between. The CDR3 loop spans 16 amino acids. The DNA of the CDR3 is TGTGCCACCAGCACGAGATCCAACCCCCGACTCTACGAGCAGTACTTC. This sequence encodes CATSTRSNPRLYEQYF.

This clonotype was detected ten times or more. The chain carries TRBV12-3 or TRBV12-4 and TRBJ1-2; a weak D match, TRBD1 (5 bases). V lost 1 base and J lost 3, with 12 bases in between. CDR3 length: 15 amino acids. CDR3 residues: CASSLGEGQDYGYTF. CDR3 nucleotides: TGTGCCAGCAGTTTAGGGGAGGGGCAGGACTATGGCTACACCTTC.

This clonotype was seen repeatedly, ten times or more. The chain uses TRBV5-6 and TRBJ1-1; no reliable D call. The V gene's germline CDR1 is SGHDT and CDR2 YYEEEE. CDR3 length equals 15 residues. Trimming took 0 bases from V and 4 from J, leaving 13 bases between them. CDR3 sequence: CASSLVPGVRTEAFF. The CDR3 DNA follows: TGTGCCAGCAGCTTGGTACCGGGAGTCCGCACTGAAGCTTTCTTT.

The chain joins TRBV6-5 to TRBJ2-5; TRBD2 aligns across 10 bases. Germline lookup yields CDR1 MNHEY and CDR2 SVGAGI. This CDR3 has 15 amino acids. V was clipped by 2 bases and J by 4 bases; unmatched bases: 4. DNA of the CDR3: TGTGCCAGCAGTTACGGGACTAGCGATATAGAGACCCAGTACTTC. Translating gives CASSYGTSDIETQYF.

Notes on this clonotype: A much larger clone lies a single base off, so this may be a read error. This chain links TRBV6-2 or TRBV6-3 with TRBJ2-5; 8 bases fit TRBD1. The CDR3 is 13 amino acids. J was trimmed by 7 bases and V by 5 bases; bases with no gene match: 6. Germline V gene sequence: CDR1 MNHEY, CDR2 SVGEGT. The CDR3 DNA reads as TGTGCCAGCAGTCGACAGGGGAGAGGGACCCAGTACTTC. This sequence encodes CASSRQGRGTQYF.

This clonotype was found many times. The chain employs TRBV7-8 and TRBJ2-7; tentatively, D is TRBD1 (6 bases). Germline CDR1 and CDR2: SGHVS and FQNEAQ. V was cut by 1 base and J by 5 bases, with 12 bases left in between. The CDR3 is 14 residues long. The CDR3: CASSLVLGANEQYF. The CDR3, as DNA: TGTGCCAGCAGCTTAGTCCTGGGGGCAAACGAGCAGTACTTC.

A note on this clonotype: The junction shows a germline mismatch at one end, possibly a read error. The chain employs TRBV28 and TRBJ2-7, with D possibly being TRBD2 (5 bases). The CDR3 contains 14 residues. The germline V gene encodes CDR1 MDHEN and CDR2 SYDVKM. CDR3: CASSSGIVPYGQYF. In DNA form, the CDR3 reads TGTGCCAGCAGTTCGGGGATCGTTCCATACGGGCAGTACTTC.

This clonotype was seen at least ten times. V and J are TRBV20-1 and TRBJ2-7; 7 nucleotides agree with TRBD1. V dropped 4 bases and J dropped 4; count of bases not matched to a gene: 13. This CDR3 is built from 15 residues. CDR1 is DFQATT and CDR2 is SNEGSKA in the germline V gene (reference sequence). The CDR3, as DNA: TGCAGTGCTATAGACTGGGGACAGAGCCCTTACGAGCAGTACTTC. As protein: CSAIDWGQSPYEQYF.